The 12 T cell receptor beta chains below all came from one sample that was sequenced in a study of metastatic and nonmetastatic thyroid tumors (dated by TCRdb to about 2020). Before undergoing thyroid surgery, none of the patients had been given any kind of treatment. Library prep was done by PCR. The data were produced on an Illumina HiSeq 4000. TCRdb reran the public reads through fastp at Q25 and MiXCR, keeping productive beta chains. The table for this sample lists roughly 22,000 clones; 13% of them were counted only once. Jointly, the top ten make up over 11% of the sample. Sequenced material: blood. The origin of the receptors is a female donor with papillary thyroid cancer or a benign thyroid nodule (not recorded which). Some clones in this sample may be carry-over from other donors' samples.

This clone was observed at least ten times. The gene calls are TRBV20-1 and TRBJ2-1, with 11 positions matching TRBD2. Germline lookup yields CDR1 DFQATT and CDR2 SNEGSKA (reference sequence). The CDR3 totals 21 residues. V shed 1 base and J 3 bases; nucleotides not matched to a gene: 20. Written as DNA, the CDR3 is TGCAGTGCTAGAGCTGGCAGGCCGGGACTAGCGGACTCAGCGGGCTACAATGAGCAGTTCTTC. It yields the protein CSARAGRPGLADSAGYNEQFF.

Turning to this clone: This could be a read error, since a much larger clone is one nucleotide away. CDR3 residues: CASSAGLAYAEQLF. In DNA, the CDR3 is TGTGCCAGCAGCGCGGGACTAGCGTATGCTGAGCAGCTCTTC. The chain carries TRBV9 and TRBJ2-1, with 10 nucleotides matching TRBD2. Germline V gives CDR1 SGDLS, CDR2 YYNGEE. The CDR3 is 14 amino acids.

This clone appeared a few times. The chain joins TRBV6-1 to TRBJ2-2, with D tentatively TRBD1 (6 bases). CDR1 is MNHNS, CDR2 SASEGT, per germline. There are 16 residues in the CDR3. V lost 6 bases, J lost 4 bases, and 18 bases lay in between. The DNA of the CDR3 is TGTGCCAGCAGGGCCAGGGGCGGAATCTTCACCGGGGAGCTGTTTTTT. It yields the protein CASRARGGIFTGELFF.

This clone was counted at least ten times. V gene TRBV5-1 combines with J gene TRBJ2-7, with 13 positions matching TRBD2. The CDR3 spans 18 residues. The ends lost 4 bases at V and 6 bases at J; junction bases unmatched: 16. Germline values: CDR1 SGHRS, CDR2 YFSETQ. The CDR3 region has the DNA TGCGCCAGCAGCCTGACCGCAGGACTAGCGGGAGTACGAGGCGAGCAGTACTTC. Translating it yields CASSLTAGLAGVRGEQYF.

Relative to its sample, this clone is medium-sized (0.01 to 0.1%). The V gene is TRBV18, the J gene TRBJ2-7; D gene unclear. Trimming took off 5 bases at V and 2 bases at J, with 13 bases between the two ends. Germline V gene lookup returns CDR1 KGHSH and CDR2 LQKENI. The CDR3 loop spans 14 amino acids. The CDR3 loop is CASSGRQVTYEQYF. CDR3 in DNA: TGTGCCAGCTCAGGTCGGCAGGTCACCTACGAGCAGTACTTC.

This clone is judged medium-sized. The chain carries TRBV6-1 and TRBJ2-7, with 11 bases that match TRBD1. Trimming cost V 2 bases and J 3 bases; bases outside gene matches: 6. The CDR3 is 16 residues long. The V gene's germline CDR1 is MNHNS and CDR2 SASEGT. This CDR3 is CASSEYSGTGGYEQYF. As DNA, the CDR3 is TGTGCCAGCAGTGAATATTCCGGGACAGGGGGCTACGAGCAGTACTTC.

This clone has a count of ten or more. The junction departs from the called germline gene at one end, perhaps through a read error. The rearrangement joins TRBV20-1 to TRBJ2-1; 10 bases map to TRBD2. The CDR3 spans 16 residues. CDR1 and CDR2 (germline): DFQATT, SNEGSKA (reference sequence). The CDR3 is CSAREVSGRPGSEQFF. CDR3 DNA sequence: TGCAGTGCCAGAGAGGTTAGCGGGAGGCCCGGCAGTGAGCAGTTCTTC.

Relative to its sample, this clone is medium-sized. The chain recombines TRBV2 with TRBJ2-1; D gene uncertain. The CDR3 length is 14 residues. Germline CDR1 is SNHLY and CDR2 is FYNNEI. Trimming stripped 3 bases from V and 0 bases from J, with 6 bases between. The CDR3 spells CASSDTFSYNEQFF. In nucleotides, the CDR3 is TGTGCCAGCAGTGACACTTTCTCCTACAATGAGCAGTTCTTC.

This clone was seen many times. The V and J genes are TRBV6-1 and TRBJ1-4; TRBD1 is a possible D gene (5 bases). Germline lookup yields CDR1 MNHNS and CDR2 SASEGT. The CDR3 is made up of 13 amino acids. Between the trimmed V and J ends, which lost 10 bases and 1 base, there was a span of 10 bases. Written as DNA, the CDR3 is TGTGCCATTGGGGGTTTAACTAATGAAAAACTGTTTTTT. It yields the protein CAIGGLTNEKLFF.

This clone came up many times. The chain joins TRBV11-2 to TRBJ2-4, with 7 bases matching TRBD2. The CDR3 runs 18 residues. V lost 5 bases, J lost 7 bases, and 20 bases stayed unmatched. Germline assignment: CDR1 SGHAT and CDR2 FQNNGV. The CDR3: CASSTTGELGREMNIQYF. In DNA form, the CDR3 reads TGTGCCAGCAGCACCACGGGGGAGTTGGGGCGGGAGATGAACATTCAGTACTTC.

In this sample, this clone is medium-sized (0.01 to 0.1%). The chain has TRBV28 and TRBJ1-4; the D gene is possibly TRBD1 (5 bases). This CDR3 comprises 15 residues. Trimming removed 4 bases from V and 3 bases from J, with 12 bases in between. From germline, CDR1 is MDHEN and CDR2 SYDVKM. CDR3 in DNA: TGTGCCAGCAGTTCCTCCGGGGCACCTAATGAAAAACTGTTTTTT. Translation: CASSSSGAPNEKLFF. The entire variable domain, with the rest obtained from reference TRBV28 and TRBJ1-4, is as follows: DVKVTQSSRYLVKRTGEKVFLECVQDMDHENMFWYRQDPGLGLRLIYFSYDVKMKEKGDIPEGYSVSREKKERFSLILESASTNQTSMYLCASSSSGAPNEKLFFGSGTQLSVL.

This clone is labeled as medium-sized. The V gene is TRBV2, the J gene TRBJ1-2; D unresolved. The V end lost 2 bases, the J end lost 8 bases, and 18 bases lay between the germline ends. The CDR3 consists of 15 residues. Germline CDR1 SNHLY, CDR2 FYNNEI. The DNA for the CDR3 is TGTGCCAGCAGTGAATGGTCTGGATCCCTAGGCGGCTACACCTTC. This gives the protein CASSEWSGSLGGYTF.